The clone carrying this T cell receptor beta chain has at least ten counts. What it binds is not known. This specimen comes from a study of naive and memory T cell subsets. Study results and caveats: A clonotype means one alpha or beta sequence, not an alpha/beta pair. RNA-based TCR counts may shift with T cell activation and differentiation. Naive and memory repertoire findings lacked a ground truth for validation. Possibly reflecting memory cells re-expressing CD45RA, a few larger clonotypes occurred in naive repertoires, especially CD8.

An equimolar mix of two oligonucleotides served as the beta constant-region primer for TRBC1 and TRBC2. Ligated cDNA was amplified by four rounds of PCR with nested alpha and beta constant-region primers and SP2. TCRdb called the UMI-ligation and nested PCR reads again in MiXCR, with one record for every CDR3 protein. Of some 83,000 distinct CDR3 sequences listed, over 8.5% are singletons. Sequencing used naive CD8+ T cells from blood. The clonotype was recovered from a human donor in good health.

The CDR3, as DNA: TGTGCCACCAGTGATTTGCAGAGGACAGGGGTGCAGCCCCAGCATTTT. Translating gives CATSDLQRTGVQPQHF. The genes are TRBV24-1 and TRBJ1-5; 9 nucleotides agree with TRBD1. V lost 0 bases to trimming and J lost 7 bases; unmatched junction nucleotides: 6. This CDR3 has 16 amino acids. CDR1 KGHDR and CDR2 SFDVKD come from the germline V gene.